This entry lists 4 T cell receptor beta chains sequenced from one sample in a study of shared clonotypes between healthy human individuals. Only in-frame clones appear in the TCRdb table, and some are missing; sequencing was by immunoSEQ multiplex PCR. The data show fewer than 350,000 clones, 80% to 90% seen once. Sequenced input: memory CD8+ T cells sorted from blood. Indicated subset: CD45RO+ cells pooled with CCR7-negative TemRA cells. These receptors originate from a man between 18 and 29 years old in good health.

This rearrangement joins TRBV7-9 to TRBJ2-7; TRBD1 matches 9 bases. Germline CDR1 SEHNR, CDR2 FQNEAQ (reference sequence). This CDR3 is built from 15 residues. V gave up 8 bases and J gave up 5 bases; unmatched junction bases: 13. DNA for the CDR3: TGTGCCAGCGGATCGCCCGGGACAGGGCCCCACGAGCAGTACTTC. It translates to CASGSPGTGPHEQYF.

The chain recombines TRBV27 with TRBJ1-1, with D maybe TRBD1 (5 bases). In germline, CDR1 is MNHEY, CDR2 SMNVEV (reference sequence). The CDR3 covers 13 residues. The germline V and J ends were trimmed by 7 bases and 1 base, with 10 bases remaining between them. DNA for the CDR3: TGTGCCAGCACTACCACAGGGAACACTGAAGCTTTCTTT. It is translated as CASTTTGNTEAFF.

The chain links TRBV12-5 to TRBJ2-3; 8 nucleotides line up with TRBD1. V gave up 1 base and J gave up 5 bases; unmatched junction bases: 5. CDR1 is LGHNT, CDR2 FRNRAP, per germline. The CDR3 runs to 15 residues. The CDR3 sequence: CASGLGDRLRDTQYF. CDR3 sequence (DNA): TGTGCTAGTGGTTTGGGGGACAGGTTAAGAGATACGCAGTATTTT.

The rearrangement links TRBV6-1 to TRBJ2-7; D unclear. V lost 4 bases to trimming and J lost 2 bases, with 15 bases between them. The germline V gene has CDR1 MNHNS and CDR2 SASEGT. The CDR3 length is 15 residues. This CDR3 reads CASSGSTKVPYEQYF. In DNA form, the CDR3 reads TGTGCCAGCAGTGGGTCGACAAAAGTCCCCTACGAGCAGTACTTC.